This TCR beta chain came from a study of immune heterogeneity within non-small cell lung tumors. Study background: Tumors were classified as 4 squamous cell carcinomas, 10 non-squamous carcinomas and 1 not otherwise specified.

TCR beta CDR3 was amplified by multiplex PCR using 32 V and 13 J primers. TCRdb re-called the multiplex PCR reads with MiXCR, one entry per CDR3 protein. The top ten hold around 4.5% of the sample, which has some 19,000 distinct CDR3 sequences, 28% seen once. This clonotype was seen many times. Genomic DNA extracted from bulk tumor tissue served as template. A total of about 0.6 ug was used per sample. Several biopsies per primary tumor were taken during surgery, spaced as far apart as possible. Before undergoing curative surgery, patients had newly diagnosed non-small cell lung cancer that was untreated. The V end was cut by 3 bases, the J end by 1 base, with 18 bases between. The CDR3 is made up of 17 amino acids. CDR1 and CDR2 from the germline V gene are ENHRY and SYGVKD.

This sequence originates from a man aged 40-49 years with non-small cell lung cancer. This rearrangement joins TRBV10-3 to TRBJ1-2; perhaps TRBD1 as D (5 bases). Sequenced material: lung tumor tissue. The DNA for the CDR3 is TGTGCCATCAGTGACAGGGCGGTTGGCTCTATTAACTATGGCTACACCTTC. Translation gives CAISDRAVGSINYGYTF.